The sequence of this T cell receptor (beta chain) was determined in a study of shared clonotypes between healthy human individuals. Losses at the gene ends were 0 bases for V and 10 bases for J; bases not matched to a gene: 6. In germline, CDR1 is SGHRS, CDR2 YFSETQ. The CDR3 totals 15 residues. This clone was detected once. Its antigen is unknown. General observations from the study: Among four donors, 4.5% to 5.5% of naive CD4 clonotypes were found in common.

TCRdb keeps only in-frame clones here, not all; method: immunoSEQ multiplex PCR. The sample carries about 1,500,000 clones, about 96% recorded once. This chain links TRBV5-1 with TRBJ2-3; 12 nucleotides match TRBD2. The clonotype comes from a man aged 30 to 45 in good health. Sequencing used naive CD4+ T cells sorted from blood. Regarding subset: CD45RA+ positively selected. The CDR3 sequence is CASSLGLAGGSPQYF. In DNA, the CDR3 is TGCGCCAGCAGCTTGGGGCTAGCGGGGGGGTCTCCGCAGTATTTT.